What follows are 20 T cell receptor beta chains derived from one specimen sequenced in a study of breast tumors, draining lymph nodes, adjacent tissues. Samples came from axillary lymph nodes draining the breast cancer. A single record per CDR3 protein comes from TCRdb applying MiXCR to the multiplex PCR reads. The repertoire holds roughly 130,000 distinct CDR3 sequences, with less than 20% as singletons. Sequenced: axillary lymph node tissue. The receptors were gathered from a female donor with breast cancer. Some clones in this sample may be carry-over from other donors' samples.

As regards this clonotype: This may arise from a read error, as a much more abundant clone is one base away. This sequence joins TRBV6-5 and TRBJ2-3; 13 nucleotides agree with TRBD2. The germline gives CDR1 MNHEY, CDR2 SVGAGI. The CDR3 sequence is 17 residues long. The CDR3 nucleotides read TGTGCCAGCAGTACTGAACTAGCGGGAGGGTACACAGATATGCAGTATTTT. It encodes CASSTELAGGYTDMQYF.

For this clonotype: This may stem from a read error, because a much larger clone lies one nucleotide away. The gene calls are TRBV7-6 and TRBJ2-5; TRBD2 agrees at 8 bases. The CDR3 has 15 amino acids. Unmatched junction bases numbered 6, after V lost 1 base and J lost 5 bases. Germline-derived CDR1 and CDR2 are SGHVS and FNYEAQ. The DNA of the CDR3 is TGTGCCAGCAGCTTAGGGCGGGGGGTCCATGAGACCCAGTACTTC. Protein: CASSLGRGVHETQYF.

A remark on this clonotype: A much larger clone is a single base away; this may be a read error. This CDR3 fails to terminate in the conserved phenylalanine or tryptophan, so it likely reflects a read error. This sequence joins TRBV19 and TRBJ2-3; either TRBD1 or TRBD2 may supply D (5 bases each). The CDR3 has 16 amino acids. CDR1 is LNHDA and CDR2 is SQIVND in the germline V gene (reference sequence). Trimming left V 0 bases short and J 5 bases short, with 15 bases between. CDR3 in amino acids: CASSIESTLGVDTQYS. The CDR3 region has the DNA TGTGCCAGTAGTATAGAGTCTACCCTGGGGGTAGATACGCAGTATTCT.

With respect to this clonotype: A much more abundant neighbour one base away suggests this may be a read error. V is TRBV27 and J is TRBJ1-6; D call uncertain. The V gene lost 7 bases and the J gene lost 8 bases, with 15 bases spanning the gap. Germline CDR1 and CDR2: MNHEY and SMNVEV (reference sequence). The CDR3 runs 14 residues. Here the CDR3 reads CASKSWETYSPLHF. In DNA, the CDR3 is TGTGCCAGCAAGTCGTGGGAAACATATTCACCCCTCCACTTT.

This clonotype was seen at least ten times. This chain joins TRBV19 and TRBJ2-7; D unclear. V lost 6 bases, J lost 0 bases, and 12 bases lay in between. Germline V CDR1 and CDR2: LNHDA, SQIVND (reference sequence). The CDR3 sequence is 14 residues long. The DNA for the CDR3 is TGTGCCAGTAGGGCTCAGAGTAGCTCCTACGAGCAGTACTTC. Translating gives CASRAQSSSYEQYF.

This clonotype showed up many times. The V call is TRBV20-1, the J call TRBJ2-3; D gene uncertain. The CDR3 has 12 amino acids. The V gene's germline CDR1 is DFQATT and CDR2 SNEGSKA (reference sequence). The germline V and J ends were trimmed by 3 bases and 2 bases, with 6 bases remaining between them. CDR3 DNA sequence: TGCAGTGCTAGGGGGAACACAGATACGCAGTATTTT. Its protein product is CSARGNTDTQYF.

This clonotype showed up many times. CDR3 region: CSAPNSGTSGNEQFF. The CDR3 DNA reads as TGCAGTGCTCCAAACTCCGGGACTAGCGGGAATGAGCAGTTCTTC. The chain has TRBV20-1 and TRBJ2-1, with TRBD2 identical over 12 bases. The CDR3 runs 15 residues. Germline trimming cut 5 bases from V and 7 bases from J; bases unmatched to any gene: 9. Looked up from germline, CDR1 is DFQATT and CDR2 is SNEGSKA (reference sequence).

On this clonotype itself: A much larger clone differs by one base, so this may be a read error. The rearrangement links TRBV27 to TRBJ2-5, with TRBD2 as a possible D gene (6 bases). Germline CDR1 MNHEY, CDR2 SMNVEV (reference sequence). V dropped 8 bases and J dropped 5 bases, with 18 bases sitting between them. The CDR3 consists of 14 residues. Here the CDR3 reads CASGSHRGSETQYF. CDR3 in DNA: TGTGCCAGCGGTTCACACCGGGGGAGCGAGACCCAGTACTTC.

This clonotype was detected ten times or more. The chain couples TRBV6-1 to TRBJ2-3; D perhaps matches TRBD2 (6 bases). The germline V gene encodes CDR1 MNHNS and CDR2 SASEGT. V shed 5 bases and J shed 0 bases, with 12 bases lying between them. This CDR3 spans 15 amino acids. In DNA, the CDR3 is TGTGCCAGCAGTCAACGGCGGGACAGCACAGATACGCAGTATTTT. This gives the protein CASSQRRDSTDTQYF.

This clonotype was found many times. The rearrangement links TRBV12-3 or TRBV12-4 to TRBJ2-3; D not resolved. Trimming left V 3 bases short and J 4 bases short, with 8 bases between. The CDR3 covers 13 residues. CDR3 nucleotide sequence: TGTGCCAGCAGTTTTTCAGGTTCAGATACGCAGTATTTT. It encodes CASSFSGSDTQYF.

This clonotype was counted at least ten times. The V and J genes are TRBV4-2 and TRBJ2-4, with 13 bases that match TRBD2. The CDR3 covers 17 residues. Germline assignment: CDR1 LGHNA and CDR2 YNFKEQ. Unmatched junction bases numbered 9, after V lost 1 base and J lost 9 bases. The CDR3 reads CASSQGTSGGVESIQYF. CDR3 bases: TGTGCCAGCAGCCAAGGGACTAGCGGGGGCGTAGAAAGCATTCAGTACTTC.

To note about this clonotype: This clone may be a read error of a much larger clone one base away. V and J are TRBV7-7 and TRBJ2-3; D call uncertain. Germline V gene lookup returns CDR1 SSHAT and CDR2 FNYEAQ (reference sequence). The CDR3 length is 13 residues. CDR3 bases: TGTGCTAGCAGCTTCATCAATGCAGATACGCAGTATTTT. Protein: CASSFINADTQYF.

A few counts support this clonotype. V gene TRBV6-5 combines with J gene TRBJ2-2; D call uncertain. V gave up 6 bases and J gave up 4 bases, with 9 bases separating them. Looked up from germline, CDR1 is MNHEY and CDR2 is SVGAGI. The CDR3 has 13 residues. CDR3 DNA sequence: TGTGCCAGCAGATTTAAGGCCACCGGGGAGCTGTTTTTT. It is translated as CASRFKATGELFF.

This clonotype was detected ten times or more. The chain links TRBV20-1 to TRBJ2-5; D possibly corresponds to TRBD2 (6 bases). Looked up from germline, CDR1 is DFQATT and CDR2 is SNEGSKA (reference sequence). V was clipped by 0 bases and J by 1 base, with 18 bases between them. CDR3 length equals 17 residues. CDR3: CSARDPEGPGLQETQYF. The CDR3 bases are TGCAGTGCTAGAGATCCGGAGGGGCCGGGACTCCAAGAGACCCAGTACTTC.

V usage is TRBV27 and J usage is TRBJ1-5; 9 bases line up with TRBD1. The J segment lost 4 bases and the V segment lost 1 base, leaving 2 bases of the junction unmatched. Germline CDR1 and CDR2: MNHEY and SMNVEV (reference sequence). The CDR3 runs 15 residues. The CDR3 bases are TGTGCCAGCAGTTTATGGGGGACAGGGAATCAGCCCCAGCATTTT. This codes for CASSLWGTGNQPQHF.

This clonotype has ten or more counts. This chain links TRBV5-6 with TRBJ2-7; 8 bases are shared with TRBD2. Germline CDR1 reads SGHDT; CDR2 reads YYEEEE. J was trimmed by 3 bases and V by 4 bases; bases with no gene match: 9. CDR3 length equals 15 residues. The CDR3: CASSEGTRRYYEQYF. For the CDR3, the DNA is TGTGCCAGCAGCGAAGGGACTAGAAGATACTACGAGCAGTACTTC. Variable domain in full (rest from reference TRBV5-6 and TRBJ2-7): DAGVTQSPTHLIKTRGQQVTLRCSPKSGHDTVSWYQQALGQGPQFIFQYYEEEERQRGNFPDRFSGHQFPNYSSELNVNALLLGDSALYLCASSEGTRRYYEQYFGPGTRLTVT.

This clonotype was observed many times. This chain connects TRBV9 to TRBJ2-1, with D possibly called TRBD1 or TRBD2 (5 bases each). Germline assignment: CDR1 SGDLS and CDR2 YYNGEE. Trimming took 3 bases from V and 6 from J, leaving 16 bases between them. The CDR3 has 15 amino acids. CDR3 region: CASSATVTGFNEQFF. In DNA, the CDR3 is TGTGCCAGCAGCGCGACAGTTACGGGATTCAATGAGCAGTTCTTC.

J is TRBJ1-1 and V is TRBV18, with D hard to call. V was cut by 3 bases and J by 0 bases, with 2 bases left in between. Per germline, CDR1 KGHSH and CDR2 LQKENI. The CDR3 extends over 12 amino acids. The CDR3 spells CASSPLNTEAFF. The CDR3, as DNA: TGTGCCAGCTCACCTTTGAACACTGAAGCTTTCTTT.

This clonotype was counted between two and nine times. The chain combines TRBV12-3 or TRBV12-4 with TRBJ1-4; D might be TRBD1 (6 bases). V was cut by 3 bases and J by 10 bases, with 15 bases left in between. The CDR3 is made up of 14 amino acids. CDR3 region: CASSFRDTGRKLFF. Here the CDR3 DNA reads TGTGCCAGCAGTTTCCGGGACACCGGGCGAAAACTGTTTTTT.

This clonotype has just a few counts. A clone one base away is much larger, so this may be a read error. The rearrangement joins TRBV2 to TRBJ2-7; possibly TRBD2 for D (6 bases). This CDR3 is 14 amino acids long. Germline V gives CDR1 SNHLY, CDR2 FYNNEI. V shed 6 bases and J shed 5 bases, with 17 bases lying between them. This chain's CDR3 is CASSLDGSPNEQYF. CDR3 nucleotides: TGTGCCAGCAGCTTAGACGGGAGCCCTAACGAGCAGTACTTC. Filled out from reference TRBV2 and TRBJ2-7, the complete variable domain reads EPEVTQTPSHQVTQMGQEVILRCVPISNHLYFYWYRQILGQKVEFLVSFYNNEISEKSEIFDDQFSVERPDGSNFTLKIRSTKLEDSAMYFCASSLDGSPNEQYFGPGTRLTVT.